The clone carrying this T cell receptor (beta chain) showed up just a few times. Antigen unknown. TCRdb processed the 5' RACE reads anew with MiXCR; each CDR3 protein has one entry. The table records 1.5 million to 2 million distinct CDR3 sequences, 25% to 35% of them present only once. The source of the sample is a study of identical twins. Study-wide points: Conclusions were based on cross-sectional statistical analysis, without following the same donors. Part of the zero-insertion signal could reflect confounding by invariant MAIT and iNKT cells. Modelling underestimated the level of out-of-frame TCR alpha sharing observed in monozygotic twins. While abundant cord blood beta clonotypes carried fewer insertions, memory repertoires showed no such pattern.

CDR3 size: 16 residues. CDR1 is MNHEY and CDR2 is SMNVEV in the germline V gene (reference sequence). The specimen was cord blood. This TCR was sampled from a newborn girl in good health. V gene TRBV27 combines with J gene TRBJ2-5; the match to TRBD1 covers 10 bases. The better agreement between TRBJ2-7 and the DNA end casts doubt on the J call. Here the CDR3 DNA reads TGTGCCAGCAGTCCAACGCGAGACAGGGGGCTAGACGAGCAGTACTTC. Translated: CASSPTRDRGLDEQYF.